A selection of T cell receptor beta chains follows, all from one sample in a study of T cells in Graves' hyperthyroidism and ophthalmopathy. TCRdb re-called the multiplex PCR reads through MiXCR, storing one row per CDR3 protein. This sample carries about 400,000 distinct CDR3 sequences, approximately 15% of them seen once, and the ten largest clones take around an eighth. The sequenced material came from blood. These receptors all come from a woman aged 18-35 years with Graves' hyperthyroidism. Both conserved end residues are part of each CDR3. The D gene is left open where the match is weak. Size values are once, few and many counts, or a class for expanded clones, and some rows have none.

>.|.|TRBJ1-5|TRBV29-1
TGCAGCGTTTACAGGGAGGGTCAGCCCCAGCATTTT
CSVYREGQPQHF
>TRBD2|many|TRBJ2-1|TRBV20-1
TGCAGTGCTAGTCAAGCGGGAGTATTCTACAATGAGCAGTTCTTC
CSASQAGVFYNEQFF
>.|.|TRBJ1-4|TRBV12-3/TRBV12-4
TGTGCCAGCCGCAATCAGGAATCGAAGGAAAAACTGTTTTTT
CASRNQESKEKLFF
>TRBD1|.|TRBJ1-1|TRBV29-1
TGCAGCGTTGAAGGTGTGTTTCGGACAGGGGAAAGTGACACTGAAGCTTTCTTT
CSVEGVFRTGESDTEAFF
>TRBD1|.|TRBJ2-5|TRBV9
TGTGCCAGCAGCGTAGCACAGGGGGAGACCCAGTACTTC
CASSVAQGETQYF
>TRBD2|many|TRBJ2-7|TRBV18
TGTGCCAGCTCACCTGGGACTATCTACGAGCAGTACTTC
CASSPGTIYEQYF
>.|many|TRBJ1-5|TRBV12-3/TRBV12-4
TGTGCCAGCAGTCCCCACCTTAGGGGTTTTTGGCAGCCCCAGCATTTT
CASSPHLRGFWQPQHF
>TRBD1|once|TRBJ1-2|TRBV28
TGTGCCAGCAGCCTCCGGGACAGGGTGATCTATGGCTACACCTTC
CASSLRDRVIYGYTF
>TRBD1|.|TRBJ2-7|TRBV4-1
TGCGCCAGCAGCCAAGAAGGGGGCCAGGGGGCATACGAGCAGTACTTC
CASSQEGGQGAYEQYF
>TRBD2|.|TRBJ2-3|TRBV20-1
TGCAGTGCCGGGAAAAGCGGGAGGCACACAGATACGCAGTATTTT
CSAGKSGRHTDTQYF
>TRBD2|few|TRBJ2-7|TRBV7-9
TGTGCCAGCGTCCCCGGGTTACGGGGCGGGAGCTCCTACGAGCAGTACTTC
CASVPGLRGGSSYEQYF
>TRBD2|.|TRBJ2-1|TRBV4-3
TGCGCCAGCAGCCTGACGGGGGGTTTCAATGAGCAGTTCTTC
CASSLTGGFNEQFF
>.|.|TRBJ1-5|TRBV6-1
TGTGCCAGCAGTGCGGAGCAGCCCCAGCATTTT
CASSAEQPQHF
>.|few|TRBJ1-5|TRBV6-2/TRBV6-3
TGTGCCAGCAAAAGAGCACAGATTCATCAGCCCCAGCATTTT
CASKRAQIHQPQHF
>.|few|TRBJ1-5|TRBV6-5
TGTGCCAGCAGTTCCGAACGGACAGAGAATCAGCCCCAGCATTTT
CASSSERTENQPQHF
>.|few|TRBJ1-2|TRBV12-5
TGTGCTAGTGGTTTGGTAATGACGGACTATGGCTACACCTTC
CASGLVMTDYGYTF
>TRBD2|many|TRBJ2-1|TRBV5-1
TGCGCCAGCAGCTTGGTCCCTAGCGGGAGGCGAACCTACAACAATGAGCAGTTCTTC
CASSLVPSGRRTYNNEQFF
>.|many|TRBJ2-7|TRBV2
TGTGCCAGCATGACCTATCCCTACGAGCAGTACTTC
CASMTYPYEQYF
>.|few|TRBJ1-3|TRBV12-3/TRBV12-4
TGTGCCAGCAGTTTAGGGACTGTGACTGGAAACACCATATATTTT
CASSLGTVTGNTIYF
>TRBD2|many|TRBJ2-1|TRBV5-8
TGTGCCAGCAGCCAACGGGAGGGCCCCAGTGAGCAGTTCTTC
CASSQREGPSEQFF
>.|.|TRBJ1-2|TRBV28
TGTGCCAGCAGCCCCCCGGACTATGGCTACACCTTC
CASSPPDYGYTF
>TRBD2|many|TRBJ2-2|TRBV2
TGTGCCAGCAGTGTGAACGGGGGGGCTGGCGGGGAGCTGTTTTTT
CASSVNGGAGGELFF
>.|few|TRBJ2-1|TRBV15
TGTGCCACCTCGTGGATCGACGGGAGCCCCAGTGAGCAGTTCTTC
CATSWIDGSPSEQFF
>TRBD2|many|TRBJ2-7|TRBV11-2
TGTGCCAGCAGCTTTTCACGGGGGGACTACGAGCAGTACTTC
CASSFSRGDYEQYF
>.|.|TRBJ2-5|TRBV28
TGTGCCAGCACCACCATTGGGGGGGCACAGGGCGAGTACTTC
CASTTIGGAQGEYF
>TRBD2|.|TRBJ2-3|TRBV2
TGTGCCACCAGAGCGGGACTAGCGGCTAGCACAGATACGCAGTATTTT
CATRAGLAASTDTQYF
>.|many|TRBJ1-1|TRBV6-2/TRBV6-3
TGTGCCAGCAGTTACGAACGGAGTGAAGCTTTCTTT
CASSYERSEAFF
>TRBD2|.|TRBJ2-5|TRBV6-2/TRBV6-3
TGTGCCAGCAGTTACCCGGGACTACCACGGGAGACCCAGTACTTC
CASSYPGLPRETQYF
>.|few|TRBJ2-7|TRBV29-1
TGCAGCGCCGCAACGGGGTACGAGCAGTACTTC
CSAATGYEQYF
>.|many|TRBJ1-1|TRBV5-1
TGCGCCAGCAGTCCGGAGACAGGGAACACTGAAGCTTTCTTT
CASSPETGNTEAFF
>.|many|TRBJ1-2|TRBV28
TGTGCCAGCAGCCCACATGGGGGGGCTGGGTATGGCTACACCTTC
CASSPHGGAGYGYTF
>.|few|TRBJ1-4|TRBV2
TGTGCCAGCAGTGAAGTTCGGGTTCGCGAAAAACTGTTTTTT
CASSEVRVREKLFF
>.|few|TRBJ2-7|TRBV7-9
TGTGCCAGCAGCTTAGAGGTTATGGACGAGCAGTACTTC
CASSLEVMDEQYF
>TRBD1|many|TRBJ2-3|TRBV28
TGTGCCAGCAGTTTACACAGGGGGGTTCGGACAGATACGCAGTATTTT
CASSLHRGVRTDTQYF
>TRBD1|many|TRBJ2-2|TRBV6-1
TGCGCCAGCAGACCGGGACAGGGGAACACCGGGGAGCTGTTTTTT
CASRPGQGNTGELFF
>.|.|TRBJ1-1|TRBV9
TGTGCCAGCAGCGTAGGGGGACGGTTGAACACTGAAGCTTTCTTT
CASSVGGRLNTEAFF
>.|.|TRBJ2-5|TRBV6-1
TGTGCCAGCGCCAATGGCAGGATCGGCCAAGAGACCCAGTACTTC
CASANGRIGQETQYF
>.|many|TRBJ2-7|TRBV7-8
TGTGCCAGCAGCTTAGGGGGCAGGGTGAGGTCCTACGAGCAGTACTTC
CASSLGGRVRSYEQYF
>.|few|TRBJ1-4|TRBV7-9
TGTGCCAGCAGCCCCGGGTTGCGGCAGGGTGAAAAACTGTTTTTT
CASSPGLRQGEKLFF
>.|.|TRBJ2-2|TRBV6-1
TGTGCCAGCAGTTACGCGGGCGCGAACACCGGGGAGCTGTTTTTT
CASSYAGANTGELFF
>.|few|TRBJ1-4|TRBV20-1
TGCAGTGCTGCAATGATGGACGAGGATGAAAAACTGTTTTTT
CSAAMMDEDEKLFF
>.|many|TRBJ2-7|TRBV10-3
TGTGCCATCAGTGAGAGCGAACTTACAGGGAACTACGAGCAGTACTTC
CAISESELTGNYEQYF
>TRBD1|.|TRBJ2-2|TRBV25-1
TGTGCCAGCGAGACAGGGGGCAACCCCACCGGGGAGCTGTTTTTT
CASETGGNPTGELFF
>TRBD1|.|TRBJ2-3|TRBV6-5
TGTGCCAGCAGTTACTGCAGGGGGAGCACAGATACGCAGTATTTT
CASSYCRGSTDTQYF
>.|many|TRBJ1-6|TRBV3-1
TGTGCCAGCAGCCCCCCTCTAGGGAATTCACCCCTCCACTTT
CASSPPLGNSPLHF
>.|many|TRBJ1-3|TRBV7-2
TGTGCCAGCAGCTCTTGGACCGCTGGAAACACCATATATTTT
CASSSWTAGNTIYF
>.|many|TRBJ1-3|TRBV3-1
TGTGCCAGCAGCCAAGAGCGGGGACTGAGGAACACCATATATTTT
CASSQERGLRNTIYF
>.|.|TRBJ1-1|TRBV29-1
TGCAGCGTGGCGGGACGTCTAGGGTACACTGAAGCTTTCTTT
CSVAGRLGYTEAFF
>.|few|TRBJ2-7|TRBV19
TGTGCCAGTAGTATAGGGGACAACTACGAGCAGTACTTC
CASSIGDNYEQYF
>TRBD1|.|TRBJ2-6|TRBV19
TGTGCCAGTAGTACCTCGACAGGGCTCTCTGGGGCCAACGTCCTGACTTTC
CASSTSTGLSGANVLTF
>TRBD1|many|TRBJ1-5|TRBV19
TGTGCCAGTAGAGGGGGGCAGGGGGATTTTCAGCCCCAGCATTTT
CASRGGQGDFQPQHF